These T cell receptor beta chains were read from a single sample in a study of OX40 agonist ivuxolimab in advanced cancers. Only in-frame clones appear in the TCRdb table, and some are missing; sequencing was by immunoSEQ multiplex PCR. The table shows tens of thousands of clones, with around 81% occurring only once. The starting material was CD4+ or CD8+ T cells sorted from blood, obtained in a trial of the OX40 agonist ivuxolimab. These receptors were taken from an adult with an advanced solid tumor such as melanoma, head and neck, liver or kidney cancer. CDR3s include the opening cysteine and the closing phenylalanine or tryptophan. The D gene is left open where the match is weak. Expanded clones are given a class, and other clones once, few, many or no size at all.

d_call	v_call	j_call	clone_size	cdr3_nt	cdr3_aa
.	TRBV7-9	TRBJ2-7	.	TGTGCCAGCAGCACGGACTTCTCCTACGAGCAGTACTTC	CASSTDFSYEQYF
TRBD1	TRBV28	TRBJ1-2	medium-sized	TGTGCCAGCAGGACCCTAGGGGGCGCTTACTATGGCTACACCTTC	CASRTLGGAYYGYTF
.	TRBV27	TRBJ2-2	.	TGTGCCAGCAGTACAACGAACACCGGGGAGCTGTTTTTT	CASSTTNTGELFF
TRBD2	TRBV7-3	TRBJ2-1	.	TGTGCCAGCAGCTTATTGCGGGAGAACTACAATGAGCAGTTCTTC	CASSLLRENYNEQFF
.	TRBV5-6	TRBJ1-1	.	TGTGCCAGCAGCTTGGTAAGTCGGGACTACCTGAACACTGAAGCTTTCTTT	CASSLVSRDYLNTEAFF
.	TRBV5-4	TRBJ2-7	.	TGTGCCAGCAGCTGGGTAGGAGGGGCCTCCTACGAGCAGTACTTC	CASSWVGGASYEQYF
.	TRBV2	TRBJ2-7	.	TGTGCCAGCAGGGAAGGATCCTACGAGCAGTACTTC	CASREGSYEQYF
.	TRBV28	TRBJ1-2	.	TGTGCCAGCAGTTTGTACAAGTACTATGGCTACACCTTC	CASSLYKYYGYTF
TRBD1	TRBV7-9	TRBJ1-1	.	TGTGCCGGGACAGGGGACCCTTATAATGAAGCTTTCTTT	CAGTGDPYNEAFF
.	TRBV4-3	TRBJ2-7	.	TGCGCCAGCAGCCAGACCCCTAGCTCCTCCTACGAGCAGTACTTC	CASSQTPSSSYEQYF
TRBD1	TRBV18	TRBJ1-2	.	TGTGCCAGCTCACCAGCAGGTTCAGGGGGCGCGGATGGCTACACCTTC	CASSPAGSGGADGYTF
.	TRBV23-1	TRBJ2-7	few	TGCGCCAGCAGTCAATCAGGGAAACACTACGAGCAGTACTTC	CASSQSGKHYEQYF
TRBD2	TRBV2	TRBJ2-7	.	TGTGCCAGCCGGACTAGCGGGACCTACGAGCAGTACTTC	CASRTSGTYEQYF
.	TRBV7-9	TRBJ2-1	.	TGTGCCAGCAGCTCCACGGACAATGAGCAGTTCTTC	CASSSTDNEQFF
TRBD2	TRBV11-1	TRBJ2-7	few	TGTGCCAGCAGCAGGGCGGGGGACCACTCCTACGAGCAGTACTTC	CASSRAGDHSYEQYF
.	TRBV28	TRBJ1-1	.	TGTGCCAGCATATGGACCAGAATAAAGAACACTGAAGCTTTCTTT	CASIWTRIKNTEAFF
TRBD2	TRBV19	TRBJ2-7	.	TGTGCCAGTAGTATGACTAGCGGCTACGAGCAGTACTTC	CASSMTSGYEQYF
TRBD1	TRBV4-3	TRBJ2-7	few	TGCGCCAGCAGCCCGGACAGGGGGAACGGCGAGCAGTACTTC	CASSPDRGNGEQYF
.	TRBV19	TRBJ2-1	.	TGTGCCAGTAGTATCGGGTCCAGAGAGCAGTTCTTC	CASSIGSREQFF
.	TRBV9	TRBJ2-1	.	TGTGCCAGCAGCGTATATACTTCTGAGGCGAATGAGCAGTTCTTC	CASSVYTSEANEQFF
.	TRBV7-8	TRBJ1-2	.	TGTGCCAGCAGCTTAGTGAACGCCGCGGGCTACACCTTC	CASSLVNAAGYTF
TRBD1	TRBV19	TRBJ1-1	.	TGTGCCAGTCGACAGGGTTACACTGAAGCTTTCTTT	CASRQGYTEAFF
.	TRBV27	TRBJ2-3	.	TGTGCCAGCAGACTAGTGGGAAATTATCCAGATACGCAGTATTTT	CASRLVGNYPDTQYF
TRBD1	TRBV27	TRBJ2-7	.	TGTGCCAGCAGTTGGACAGGGGACTACGAGCAGTACTTC	CASSWTGDYEQYF
.	TRBV29-1	TRBJ2-7	.	TGCAGCGTTCTCGGTAGCTCCTACGAGCAGTACTTC	CSVLGSSYEQYF
TRBD2	TRBV28	TRBJ2-5	.	TGTGCCAGCAGCCCCTGGACTAGCGGGAGGGCCTCAGAGACCCAGTACTTC	CASSPWTSGRASETQYF
.	TRBV5-1	TRBJ2-7	.	TGCGCCAGCAGGAGCTACGTGGACGACGAGCAGTACTTC	CASRSYVDDEQYF
.	TRBV28	TRBJ1-5	once	TGTGCCAGCAGTCCGGCTGACCCCCAGCCCCAGCATTTT	CASSPADPQPQHF
TRBD2	TRBV5-8	TRBJ2-7	.	TGTGCCAGCAGCGTCGGGACTAGCGGGAGGGCCGGGTACGACGAGCAGTACTTC	CASSVGTSGRAGYDEQYF
.	TRBV6-5	TRBJ2-2	.	TGTGCCAGCAGTTTTGGGGGCTACCCCGGGGAGCTGTTTTTT	CASSFGGYPGELFF
.	TRBV9	TRBJ1-5	.	TGTGCCAGCAGCGGCTCGGACAGAACTAATCAGCCCCAGCATTTT	CASSGSDRTNQPQHF
TRBD2	TRBV5-1	TRBJ2-7	once	TGCGCCAGCTCGACTAGCGGGATCTACGAGCAGTACTTC	CASSTSGIYEQYF
.	TRBV27	TRBJ2-7	.	TGTGCCAGCAGTTTAGGCCGGGGTTTGGGCTACGAGCAGTACTTC	CASSLGRGLGYEQYF
.	TRBV9	TRBJ1-2	.	TGTGCCAGCAGCGTAGATTTGATGGACACCCTCTATGGCTACACCTTC	CASSVDLMDTLYGYTF
TRBD2	TRBV2	TRBJ2-3	once	TGTGCCAGCAGTGAGCGGGGGGGCGCAGATACGCAGTATTTT	CASSERGGADTQYF
TRBD2	TRBV28	TRBJ2-5	.	TGTGCCAGCAGTTGGGGGACGGGACTAGCGTACTTC	CASSWGTGLAYF
.	TRBV6-5	TRBJ1-1	.	TGTGCCAGCAGTTACTCGAGGCGGGTAAGGGATGAAGCTTTCTTT	CASSYSRRVRDEAFF
.	TRBV9	TRBJ2-1	.	TGTGCCAGCAGCGTAGAAGAGGGATCCTACAATGAGCAGTTCTTC	CASSVEEGSYNEQFF
TRBD1	TRBV27	TRBJ1-1	.	TGTGCCAGCAGGACAGGGCGCACTGAAGCTTTCTTT	CASRTGRTEAFF
.	TRBV4-1	TRBJ2-2	.	TGCGCCAGCAGCCAAGTTGCACGGTCGAACACCGGGGAGCTGTTTTTT	CASSQVARSNTGELFF
.	TRBV19	TRBJ1-1	.	TGTGCCAGTAGTATTGTGGAAGGATACACTGAAGCTTTCTTT	CASSIVEGYTEAFF
.	TRBV2	TRBJ2-1	few	TGTGCTAGCCAGTTTCGCGCTCGACATGTTACGGATTATGAGCAGTTCTTC	CASQFRARHVTDYEQFF
.	TRBV7-9	TRBJ2-5	.	TGTGCCAGCAGCTGGCCGGGGGATCAAGAGACCCAGTACTTC	CASSWPGDQETQYF
.	TRBV4-3	TRBJ2-7	.	TGCGCCAGCAGCCAAGAATTGGGTTACGAGCAGTACTTC	CASSQELGYEQYF
TRBD2	TRBV2	TRBJ2-3	.	TGTGCCGGTTTAGCGGGGGGGGCCCCAGATACGCAGTATTTT	CAGLAGGAPDTQYF
.	TRBV6-1	TRBJ1-4	.	TGTGCCAGCTCTAGACAGCCCTCAACTAATGAAAAACTGTTTTTT	CASSRQPSTNEKLFF
.	TRBV5-4	TRBJ2-7	once	TGTGCCAGCAGCCAAGCTACGGTGGACGAGCAGTACTTC	CASSQATVDEQYF
.	TRBV11-2	TRBJ1-2	.	TGTGCCAGCAGCTTAAGCGAGAGCTATGGCTACACCTTC	CASSLSESYGYTF
TRBD1	TRBV4-1	TRBJ1-5	.	TGCGCCAGCAGCCAAGTCGAGGGGGCCAATCAGCCCCAGCATTTT	CASSQVEGANQPQHF
.	TRBV28	TRBJ1-1	.	TGTGCCAGCATCCCGCCTCGGGAGACTGAAGCTTTCTTT	CASIPPRETEAFF
.	TRBV19	TRBJ2-3	.	TGTGCCAGTAGTCCCTCCGATGGGGGACCCACAGATACGCAGTATTTT	CASSPSDGGPTDTQYF
TRBD1	TRBV9	TRBJ2-1	.	TGTGCCAGCAGCATCAACAGGGGGCTGAGCTCCTACAATGAGCAGTTCTTC	CASSINRGLSSYNEQFF
.	TRBV28	TRBJ2-7	.	TGTGCCAGCAACGGTGGGACCTTCGTCGTAAAACCCTACGAGCAGTACTTC	CASNGGTFVVKPYEQYF